Below, 20 T cell receptor beta chains from the same sample are listed, as sequenced in a study of T cells in Graves' hyperthyroidism and ophthalmopathy. The investigators amplified TCR beta CDR3 regions from RNA transcripts. First-round RT-PCR of the TCR CDR3 relied on the HTBI primer set. MiXCR, run by TCRdb on the multiplex PCR reads, gives a single entry per CDR3 protein. The sample includes 300,000 or so distinct CDR3 sequences, roughly 21% of them seen just once. Sequenced material: blood. These receptors all come from a woman in her fifties or sixties with Graves' hyperthyroidism.

Turning to this clonotype: The junction departs from the called germline gene at one end, perhaps through a read error. The V and J genes are TRBV30 and TRBJ2-6, with no clear D. CDR3 length: 16 amino acids. Germline loops: CDR1 GTSNPN, CDR2 SVGIG (reference sequence). The DNA for the CDR3 is TGTGCCTGGAGCGTACCCCAGTCGTCTAATAGGATCGTCCCGACTTTC. Translation: CAWSVPQSSNRIVPTF.

This clonotype was counted ten times or more. V gene TRBV20-1 combines with J gene TRBJ1-5; D is ambiguous. V was shortened by 6 bases and J by 0 bases, with 15 bases between the two germline ends. The CDR3 length is 15 residues. The germline gives CDR1 DFQATT, CDR2 SNEGSKA (reference sequence). The CDR3 here is CSAPEGPNSNQPQHF. The CDR3 DNA reads TGCAGTGCACCAGAGGGTCCTAATAGCAATCAGCCCCAGCATTTT.

This clonotype was recorded a few times. One end of the junction is discordant with germline, which a read error may explain. The chain is built from TRBV12-3 or TRBV12-4 and TRBJ2-1; the match to TRBD1 covers 10 bases. This CDR3 is built from 16 residues. Here the CDR3 DNA reads TGTGCCAGCAGTTTAGCGCGGGGACAGGGGTACAATGAGCGGTTCTTC. Its translation: CASSLARGQGYNERFF.

This clonotype came up many times. The rearrangement uses TRBV20-1 and TRBJ2-5; perhaps D is TRBD1 or TRBD2 (6 bases each). The CDR3 covers 15 residues. V shed 0 bases and J shed 5 bases, with 16 bases lying between them. Germline loops: CDR1 DFQATT, CDR2 SNEGSKA (reference sequence). Written as DNA, the CDR3 is TGCAGTGCTAGAGATCCGACGGGGGCAAGGGAGACCCAGTACTTC. Protein sequence: CSARDPTGARETQYF.

A remark on this clonotype: One junction end does not reproduce the germline sequence, and a read error may be involved. The J gene is TRBJ2-7, the V gene TRBV14; 12 bases match TRBD2. Germline CDR1 and CDR2: SGHDN and FVKESK. This CDR3 has 16 amino acids. CDR3 coding DNA: TGTGCCAGCAGCAGAACTAGCGGGGGGCGATCCTACGCGCAGTACTTC. As protein: CASSRTSGGRSYAQYF. The whole variable domain, remainder taken from reference TRBV14 and TRBJ2-7, is EAGVTQFPSHSVIEKGQTVTLRCDPISGHDNLYWYRRVMGKEIKFLLHFVKESKQDESGMPNNRFLAERTGGTYSTLKVQPAELEDSGVYFCASSRTSGGRSYAQYFGPGTRLTVT.

This clonotype was seen repeatedly, ten times or more. The genes are TRBV28 and TRBJ2-7, with 8 bases lining up with TRBD2. The V gene's germline CDR1 is MDHEN and CDR2 SYDVKM. The ends lost 6 bases at V and 4 bases at J; junction bases unmatched: 5. The CDR3 is 13 amino acids. The CDR3 reads CASRSGGPYEQYF. CDR3 bases: TGTGCCAGCAGGTCGGGAGGGCCTTACGAGCAGTACTTC.

The chain carries TRBV10-3 and TRBJ2-7; weak D call: TRBD1 (5 bases). The CDR3 sequence is 15 residues long. V dropped 10 bases and J dropped 0 bases, with 19 bases sitting between them. Germline CDR1 reads ENHRY; CDR2 reads SYGVKD. CDR3 protein: CASRARYFSSYEQYF. The CDR3, as DNA: TGTGCCAGCAGGGCTAGATACTTCAGCTCCTACGAGCAGTACTTC.

A few counts support this clonotype. V usage is TRBV19 and J usage is TRBJ2-5; 7 nucleotides align to TRBD1. With V trimmed by 6 bases and J by 3 bases, 7 bases remained unmatched. CDR3 length: 14 amino acids. Germline V lookup: CDR1 LNHDA, CDR2 SQIVND (reference sequence). CDR3 DNA sequence: TGTGCCAGTAGCCCACAACAGGGGAAAGAGACCCAGTACTTC. Protein sequence: CASSPQQGKETQYF.

There are a few counts of this clonotype. The chain is built from TRBV28 and TRBJ1-2; D possibly corresponds to TRBD1 (6 bases). CDR1 and CDR2 (germline): MDHEN, SYDVKM. Between the trimmed V and J ends, which lost 1 base and 5 bases, there was a span of 14 bases. This CDR3 has 15 residues. CDR3 region: CASSLSSGAGYGYTF. CDR3 DNA sequence: TGTGCCAGCAGTTTATCTTCAGGGGCAGGGTATGGCTACACCTTC.

V and J are TRBV5-1 and TRBJ2-2; D remains ambiguous. Germline lookup yields CDR1 SGHRS and CDR2 YFSETQ. The CDR3 has 15 residues. V was cut by 6 bases and J by 4 bases, with 16 bases left in between. The DNA for the CDR3 is TGCGCCAGCACCTTAACTGGGCTAGGCACCGGGGAGCTGTTTTTT. It specifies CASTLTGLGTGELFF.

The rearrangement links TRBV27 to TRBJ2-7, with 9 bases fitting TRBD1. CDR3 size: 14 residues. The germline V gene has CDR1 MNHEY and CDR2 SMNVEV (reference sequence). Trimming cost V 3 bases and J 7 bases; bases outside gene matches: 7. The CDR3 here is CASSLTGTGYEQYF. DNA for the CDR3: TGTGCCAGCAGTTTGACCGGGACAGGGTATGAGCAGTACTTC.

This clonotype has at least ten counts. J is TRBJ2-5 and V is TRBV12-3 or TRBV12-4; D remains ambiguous. This CDR3 is 12 amino acids long. V shed 6 bases and J shed 4 bases, with 9 bases lying between them. The CDR3 bases are TGTGCCAGCAGACAAATGGGAGAGACCCAGTACTTC. Protein sequence: CASRQMGETQYF.

This clonotype has ten or more counts. V gene TRBV2 combines with J gene TRBJ2-1, with a weak D call TRBD1 (5 bases). Looked up from germline, CDR1 is SNHLY and CDR2 is FYNNEI. The CDR3 length is 13 residues. Trimming shortened V by 4 bases and J by 5 bases, and 9 bases separated the two germline ends. The CDR3 DNA follows: TGTGCCAGCAGTGTCGACAGAAACAATGAGCAGTTCTTC. The encoded protein is CASSVDRNNEQFF.

In the case of this clonotype: This may arise from a read error, as a much more abundant clone is one base away. The chain links TRBV29-1 to TRBJ2-3, with 12 bases aligning to TRBD2. With 7 bases clipped from V and 5 bases from J, the junction kept 10 bases outside the gene matches. Per germline, CDR1 SQVTM and CDR2 ANQGSEA. CDR3 length equals 15 residues. CDR3 in amino acids: CSGEQTSGGQDTQYF. CDR3 DNA: TGCAGCGGGGAGCAGACTAGCGGGGGTCAAGATACGCAGTATTTT.

Ten or more counts support this clonotype. The chain links TRBV6-1 to TRBJ2-3; D not resolved. The CDR3 has 17 amino acids. CDR1 MNHNS and CDR2 SASEGT come from the germline V gene. The V end was cut by 6 bases, the J end by 0 bases, with 19 bases between. The CDR3 DNA sequence: TGTGCCAGCAGCCCCTCTCTCACCACCTTAAGCACAGATACGCAGTATTTT. Translating gives CASSPSLTTLSTDTQYF.

This clonotype was counted ten times or more. The chain recombines TRBV11-2 with TRBJ2-2; TRBD2 might be the D (6 bases). CDR1 SGHAT and CDR2 FQNNGV come from the germline V gene. The CDR3 runs to 17 residues. V gave up 3 bases and J gave up 0 bases, with 14 bases separating them. The DNA of the CDR3 is TGTGCCAGCAGCTTTATCGCCGGGACTGCGAACACCGGGGAGCTGTTTTTT. Translating gives CASSFIAGTANTGELFF.

In its sample, this clonotype was seen many times. The J gene is TRBJ2-5, the V gene TRBV3-1; 7 nucleotides agree with TRBD2. In germline, CDR1 is LGHDT, CDR2 YNNKEL (reference sequence). With V trimmed by 4 bases and J by 5 bases, 13 bases remained unmatched. This CDR3 has 16 residues. CDR3 nucleotides: TGTGCCAGCAGCCCACCCTTGGGGGGGTTCGGGGAGACCCAGTACTTC. This gives the protein CASSPPLGGFGETQYF.

This clonotype was seen at least ten times. The chain combines TRBV5-1 with TRBJ2-2; the match to TRBD2 covers 12 bases. This CDR3 comprises 17 residues. Trimming at V came to 6 bases and at J to 0 bases, leaving 6 bases not matched to a gene. Germline CDR1 SGHRS, CDR2 YFSETQ. CDR3 protein: CASKELAGGPNTGELFF. CDR3 DNA: TGCGCCAGCAAAGAACTAGCGGGAGGACCGAACACCGGGGAGCTGTTTTTT.

The V and J genes are TRBV20-1 and TRBJ2-7; 8 positions match TRBD1. Germline V gene data show CDR1 as DFQATT and CDR2 as SNEGSKA (reference sequence). V was clipped by 6 bases and J by 4 bases; unmatched bases: 5. The CDR3 is 12 amino acids. The CDR3 protein is CSATGEKYEQYF. CDR3 DNA sequence: TGCAGTGCGACAGGGGAGAAATACGAGCAGTACTTC.

This clonotype was picked up a small number of times. The V call is TRBV5-1, the J call TRBJ2-5, with 7 bases that match TRBD1. Losses at the gene ends were 3 bases for V and 5 bases for J; bases not matched to a gene: 7. CDR3 size: 14 residues. Germline CDR1 is SGHRS and CDR2 is YFSETQ. CDR3 sequence reads: CASSWTGGMETQYF. The CDR3, as DNA: TGCGCCAGCAGCTGGACAGGTGGAATGGAGACCCAGTACTTC.